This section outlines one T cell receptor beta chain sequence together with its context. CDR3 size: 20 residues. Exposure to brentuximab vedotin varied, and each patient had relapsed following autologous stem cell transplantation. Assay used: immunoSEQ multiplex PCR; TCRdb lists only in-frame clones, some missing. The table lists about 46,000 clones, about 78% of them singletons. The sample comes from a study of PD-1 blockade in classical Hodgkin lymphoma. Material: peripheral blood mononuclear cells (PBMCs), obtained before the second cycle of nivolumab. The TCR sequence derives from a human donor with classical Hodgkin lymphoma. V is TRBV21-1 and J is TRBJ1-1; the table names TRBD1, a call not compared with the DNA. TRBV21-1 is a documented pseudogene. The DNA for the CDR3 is TGTGCCAGCAGCAAAGGGCAGGGAAAGCACGATAGTATAAGGTGCACTGAAGCTTTCTTT. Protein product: CASSKGQGKHDSIRCTEAFF.